Each of the 10 T cell receptor beta chains below was sequenced from the same sample in a study of cytomegalovirus exposure and HLA in healthy donors. Sequenced by immunoSEQ multiplex PCR; TCRdb stores in-frame clones only, minus some. The profile shows about 120,000 clones, approximately 88% of them singletons. The sequenced material came from PBMCs. These receptors were obtained from a woman between 18 and 29 years old in good health and CMV-seropositive.

The rearrangement uses TRBV11-3 and TRBJ2-1; 7 bases are a match to TRBD1. Germline loops: CDR1 SGHNT, CDR2 YENEEA. CDR3 length equals 16 residues. Trimming at V came to 3 bases and at J to 4 bases, leaving 9 bases not matched to a gene. This CDR3 reads CASSFYPGTEYNEQFF. The CDR3 region has the DNA TGTGCCAGCAGCTTTTACCCTGGGACAGAGTACAATGAGCAGTTCTTC.

V gene TRBV5-1 combines with J gene TRBJ1-4, with 7 bases identical to TRBD1. V lost 3 bases and J lost 4; bases outside the gene matches: 3. CDR1 and CDR2 (germline): SGHRS, YFSETQ. This CDR3 spans 14 amino acids. In DNA form, the CDR3 reads TGCGCCAGCAGCTGGCGGGACAGTAATGAAAAACTGTTTTTT. Amino acids: CASSWRDSNEKLFF.

This rearrangement joins TRBV7-9 to TRBJ2-1; 11 nucleotides match TRBD2. V lost 6 bases to trimming and J lost 12 bases; unmatched junction nucleotides: 4. CDR1 SEHNR and CDR2 FQNEAQ come from the germline V gene (reference sequence). The CDR3 runs to 12 residues. For the CDR3, the DNA is TGTGCCAGCAGGTCTACTAGCGGGAGGCAGTTCTTC. The encoded protein is CASRSTSGRQFF.

The chain couples TRBV7-9 to TRBJ2-4; TRBD2 is a possible D gene (5 bases). V lost 7 bases and J lost 7, with 17 bases in between. The CDR3 covers 14 residues. CDR1 is SEHNR and CDR2 is FQNEAQ in the germline V gene (reference sequence). The CDR3 DNA is TGTGCCAGCACTTCCGAGGCTACGGGGAACATTCAGTACTTC. It translates to CASTSEATGNIQYF.

The J gene is TRBJ1-1, the V gene TRBV11-3; 12 bases are a match to TRBD1. V dropped 5 bases and J dropped 0; count of bases not matched to a gene: 7. Germline assignment: CDR1 SGHNT and CDR2 YENEEA. This CDR3 has 17 amino acids. The CDR3 is CASSPRDRGPMNTEAFF. The CDR3 nucleotides read TGTGCCAGCAGCCCCCGGGACAGGGGGCCCATGAACACTGAAGCTTTCTTT.

This chain uses TRBV27 with TRBJ2-1; TRBD1 agrees at 9 bases. Trimming cost V 5 bases and J 4 bases; bases outside gene matches: 6. This CDR3 comprises 15 residues. Per germline, CDR1 MNHEY and CDR2 SMNVEV (reference sequence). DNA of the CDR3: TGTGCCAGCAGTAACAGGGGGCGAAAGTACAATGAGCAGTTCTTC. It codes for CASSNRGRKYNEQFF.

Written as DNA, the CDR3 is TGCAGCGCTAAACTCGGGACAGGAAATCAGCCCCAGCATTTT. This translates into CSAKLGTGNQPQHF. The V call is TRBV29-1, the J call TRBJ1-5; 8 bases are a match to TRBD1. Germline CDR1 is SQVTM and CDR2 is ANQGSEA. Trimming at V came to 7 bases and at J to 4 bases, leaving 9 bases not matched to a gene. This CDR3 is 14 amino acids long.

This chain joins TRBV2 and TRBJ2-3; D perhaps matches TRBD2 (6 bases). With 3 bases removed from V and 4 bases from J, the gap between germline ends came to 17 bases. The length of the CDR3 is 16 residues. Per germline, CDR1 SNHLY and CDR2 FYNNEI. The CDR3 coding sequence is TGTGCCAGCAGTGACATGGAGGGGCTAGGAGCAGATACGCAGTATTTT. Its protein is CASSDMEGLGADTQYF.

The rearrangement links TRBV5-5 to TRBJ1-2; 9 bases agree with TRBD1. Germline V gene lookup returns CDR1 SGHKS and CDR2 YYEKEE (reference sequence). Unmatched junction bases numbered 3, after V lost 2 bases and J lost 1 base. This CDR3 comprises 15 residues. The DNA of the CDR3 is TGTGCCAGCAGCTTCGCGGGACAGGGTAACTATGGCTACACCTTC. Translation gives CASSFAGQGNYGYTF.

V is TRBV6-5 and J is TRBJ1-4; TRBD1 is a possible D gene (6 bases). V lost 2 bases and J lost 8, with 15 bases in between. From germline, CDR1 is MNHEY and CDR2 SVGAGI. The CDR3 is 15 residues long. DNA of the CDR3: TGTGCCAGCAGTTACGGGGACGCAGGGGACGAAAAACTGTTTTTT. Amino acid sequence: CASSYGDAGDEKLFF.